This T cell receptor (beta chain) was retrieved from a study of T cells in Graves' hyperthyroidism and ophthalmopathy. The CDR3 loop spans 13 amino acids. Trimming removed 4 bases from V and 4 bases from J, with 14 bases in between. CDR1 is SQVTM and CDR2 is ANQGSEA in the germline V gene. There were TCR beta CDR3 regions amplified from RNA transcripts. Initially, a first-round RT-PCR of the TCR CDR3 employed the HTBI primer set. TCRdb used MiXCR to reprocess the multiplex PCR reads, holding one entry per CDR3 protein. The sample holds about 620,000 distinct CDR3 sequences, about a sixth seen once. This clonotype was seen a handful of times.

Sequenced input: blood. This receptor was obtained from a woman aged 25 to 39 with Graves' hyperthyroidism. The gene calls are TRBV29-1 and TRBJ2-7; D is unclear. The DNA for the CDR3 is TGCAGCGTTGCCCGTCCAGGAGTTTACGAGCAGTACTTC. This codes for CSVARPGVYEQYF.